This is a list of T cell receptor beta chains from one sample in a study of long-term antiretroviral therapy in people with HIV. The protocol was immunoSEQ multiplex PCR, while the TCRdb copy is restricted to in-frame clones and leaves out a portion. This table holds 20,000 to 25,000 clones, 79% found once. The input for sequencing was unsorted PBMCs, taken 4.1 years after starting antiretroviral therapy. Receptor source: a woman in her 40s with HIV. Both conserved end residues are part of each CDR3. A D gene is named only where the DNA matches it firmly. Size tells how often a clone was seen (once, few, many) or the class of an expanded clone, and some rows leave it out.

j_gene	abundance	v_gene	d_gene	CDR3aa	CDR3nt
TRBJ2-1	-	TRBV7-7	-	CASSWGPIHNEQFF	TGTGCCAGCAGCTGGGGACCAATCCACAATGAGCAGTTCTTC
TRBJ2-3	-	TRBV18	-	CASSPRGSAGTDTQYF	TGTGCCAGCTCACCCAGAGGCAGCGCAGGCACAGATACGCAGTATTTT
TRBJ1-2	-	TRBV19	TRBD1	CASSDGTGGRTYGYTF	TGTGCCAGTAGTGACGGGACAGGGGGTCGGACCTATGGCTACACCTTC
TRBJ2-5	-	TRBV29-1	-	CSVGSGKGGKQETQYF	TGCAGCGTTGGCTCAGGGAAAGGTGGGAAGCAAGAGACCCAGTACTTC
TRBJ2-1	-	TRBV7-7	-	CASSRSYPNEQFF	TGTGCCAGCAGTCGATCGTACCCCAATGAGCAGTTCTTC
TRBJ2-1	-	TRBV27	TRBD2	CASSLSGTSGNNEQFF	TGTGCCAGCAGTTTATCTGGGACTAGCGGGAACAATGAGCAGTTCTTC
TRBJ1-5	-	TRBV5-4	-	CASSLFGGGGNQPQHF	TGTGCCAGCAGCTTGTTTGGGGGAGGGGGAAATCAGCCCCAGCATTTT
TRBJ2-1	-	TRBV18	-	CASSPLDGNYNEQFF	TGTGCCAGCTCACCGCTCGATGGGAACTACAATGAGCAGTTCTTC
TRBJ2-2	-	TRBV14	-	CATSVHTGELFF	TGTGCCACTAGCGTCCACACCGGGGAGCTGTTTTTT
TRBJ2-3	-	TRBV2	TRBD2	CASTALWTSETGGDTQYF	TGTGCCAGCACTGCGCTCTGGACTAGCGAGACGGGGGGAGATACGCAGTATTTT
TRBJ1-2	-	TRBV29-1	TRBD1	CSVGQGLNYGYTF	TGCAGCGTCGGACAGGGCCTTAACTATGGCTACACCTTC
TRBJ2-1	once	TRBV7-6	-	CASSREARSEQFF	TGTGCCAGCAGCCGCGAAGCGCGGTCCGAGCAGTTCTTC
TRBJ2-1	-	TRBV5-1	-	CASSIGGYNEQFF	TGCGCCAGCAGCATAGGGGGATACAATGAGCAGTTCTTC
TRBJ1-1	-	TRBV27	-	CASSLSGRFPNTEAFF	TGTGCCAGCAGTTTATCCGGTCGATTCCCGAACACTGAAGCTTTCTTT
TRBJ2-7	-	TRBV19	TRBD1	CASSWGQGDAYEQYF	TGTGCCAGTAGTTGGGGACAGGGAGACGCCTACGAGCAGTACTTC
TRBJ2-3	-	TRBV18	-	CASSGPLDFSADTQYF	TGTGCCAGCTCAGGGCCCCTAGACTTCAGCGCAGATACGCAGTATTTT
TRBJ1-1	-	TRBV5-6	TRBD1	CASSLIVRTRGQGAPEAFF	TGTGCCAGCAGCTTAATCGTTCGGACCAGGGGACAGGGGGCGCCTGAAGCTTTCTTT
TRBJ2-3	-	TRBV7-2	TRBD2	CASSSGTSGRASDTQYF	TGTGCCAGCAGCTCCGGGACTAGCGGGAGGGCCTCAGATACGCAGTATTTT
TRBJ1-1	-	TRBV7-2	-	CASSLEDRGSAFF	TGTGCCAGCAGCTTAGAGGATCGAGGGTCGGCTTTCTTT
TRBJ1-6	once	TRBV9	-	CASSVDLPANSPLHF	TGTGCCAGCAGCGTAGATCTGCCTGCCAATTCACCCCTCCACTTT
TRBJ2-7	-	TRBV6-1	TRBD2	CASSEGTSGYEQYF	TGTGCCAGCAGTGAGGGGACTAGCGGCTACGAGCAGTACTTC
TRBJ1-4	few	TRBV19	-	CASMVAATNEKLFF	TGTGCCAGTATGGTAGCTGCAACTAATGAAAAACTGTTTTTT
TRBJ2-1	-	TRBV4-1	-	CASSQVLVASTFF	TGCGCCAGCAGCCAAGTTTTGGTAGCTTCGACGTTCTTC
TRBJ2-7	-	TRBV5-1	-	CASGLTPTYEQYF	TGCGCCAGCGGCCTGACACCGACCTACGAGCAGTACTTC
TRBJ1-5	-	TRBV6-1	-	CASRGWAGSNQPQHF	TGTGCCAGCAGGGGGTGGGCAGGGAGCAATCAGCCCCAGCATTTT
TRBJ1-1	-	TRBV19	TRBD1	CASTLGQGMNTEAFF	TGTGCCAGTACCTTAGGACAGGGGATGAACACTGAAGCTTTCTTT
TRBJ1-5	-	TRBV13	-	CASSLGGQPQHF	TGTGCCAGCAGCTTAGGGGGTCAGCCCCAGCATTTT
TRBJ2-5	-	TRBV5-4	-	CASSLVVMGVGQETQYF	TGTGCCAGCAGCTTGGTTGTTATGGGAGTGGGCCAGGAGACCCAGTACTTC
TRBJ2-7	-	TRBV9	-	CASSVGLLSSYEQYF	TGTGCCAGCAGCGTAGGACTGCTGAGCTCCTACGAGCAGTACTTC
TRBJ2-3	-	TRBV5-1	TRBD2	CASSLALGASGHQDTQYF	TGCGCCAGCAGCTTGGCCTTAGGGGCTAGCGGCCACCAAGATACGCAGTATTTT
TRBJ2-7	-	TRBV5-1	TRBD2	CASSLYVGLAGAYEQYF	TGCGCCAGCAGCTTGTATGTGGGACTAGCGGGGGCCTACGAGCAGTACTTC
TRBJ2-3	-	TRBV5-1	-	CASSLVLGGSTDTQYF	TGCGCCAGCAGCTTGGTACTTGGCGGGAGCACAGATACGCAGTATTTT
TRBJ1-4	-	TRBV18	-	CASSLRNTNEKLFF	TGTGCCAGCTCACTTAGAAATACTAATGAAAAACTGTTTTTT
TRBJ1-4	few	TRBV10-3	-	CAISEGNEKLFF	TGTGCCATCAGTGAGGGAAATGAAAAACTGTTTTTT
TRBJ2-3	once	TRBV5-4	-	CASSGPPPVLTSTDTQYF	TGTGCCAGCAGCGGACCCCCCCCGGTTTTAACTAGCACAGATACGCAGTATTTT
TRBJ2-7	-	TRBV6-5	-	CASSYSGPPYEQYF	TGTGCCAGCAGTTACTCGGGCCCTCCCTACGAGCAGTACTTC
TRBJ2-7	-	TRBV19	-	CASSIVPGETYEQYF	TGTGCCAGTAGTATAGTCCCAGGGGAGACCTACGAGCAGTACTTC
TRBJ2-7	few	TRBV5-6	TRBD1	CASSGGQLYEQYF	TGTGCCAGCAGCGGGGGACAGCTCTACGAGCAGTACTTC
TRBJ1-2	once	TRBV6-1	-	CASSPVNLDGYTF	TGTGCCAGCAGCCCCGTAAACCTTGATGGCTACACCTTC
TRBJ1-6	-	TRBV5-6	-	CASSDARPGSPLHF	TGTGCCAGCAGCGACGCGAGACCGGGTTCACCCCTCCACTTT
TRBJ2-2	-	TRBV9	-	CASTWSSPNTGELFF	TGTGCCAGCACCTGGAGTAGCCCGAACACCGGGGAGCTGTTTTTT
TRBJ1-1	-	TRBV18	TRBD1	CASSPEGQGNTEAFF	TGTGCCAGCTCACCCGAGGGACAGGGGAACACTGAAGCTTTCTTT
TRBJ2-1	-	TRBV9	-	CASRTSGAVYNEQFF	TGTGCCAGCAGGACGTCGGGGGCCGTCTACAATGAGCAGTTCTTC
TRBJ2-1	few	TRBV30	-	CAWGINEQFF	TGTGCCTGGGGGATTAATGAGCAGTTCTTC
TRBJ1-2	-	TRBV29-1	-	CSVSVVGGYGYTF	TGCAGCGTTTCAGTGGTAGGGGGCTATGGCTACACCTTC
TRBJ2-5	-	TRBV27	-	CASSPGGQTPQETQYF	TGTGCCAGCAGCCCGGGGGGACAGACCCCGCAAGAGACCCAGTACTTC
TRBJ2-1	once	TRBV4-3	TRBD2	CASSQLAGGPKTYNEQFF	TGCGCCAGCAGCCAGCTAGCGGGGGGGCCAAAAACCTACAATGAGCAGTTCTTC
TRBJ1-1	-	TRBV29-1	TRBD1	CSGRDRDTEAFF	TGCAGCGGCCGGGACAGGGACACTGAAGCTTTCTTT
TRBJ2-1	-	TRBV30	TRBD1	CAWSVQGLDRGLGEQFF	TGTGCCTGGAGTGTACAAGGGTTGGACAGGGGGCTTGGTGAGCAGTTCTTC